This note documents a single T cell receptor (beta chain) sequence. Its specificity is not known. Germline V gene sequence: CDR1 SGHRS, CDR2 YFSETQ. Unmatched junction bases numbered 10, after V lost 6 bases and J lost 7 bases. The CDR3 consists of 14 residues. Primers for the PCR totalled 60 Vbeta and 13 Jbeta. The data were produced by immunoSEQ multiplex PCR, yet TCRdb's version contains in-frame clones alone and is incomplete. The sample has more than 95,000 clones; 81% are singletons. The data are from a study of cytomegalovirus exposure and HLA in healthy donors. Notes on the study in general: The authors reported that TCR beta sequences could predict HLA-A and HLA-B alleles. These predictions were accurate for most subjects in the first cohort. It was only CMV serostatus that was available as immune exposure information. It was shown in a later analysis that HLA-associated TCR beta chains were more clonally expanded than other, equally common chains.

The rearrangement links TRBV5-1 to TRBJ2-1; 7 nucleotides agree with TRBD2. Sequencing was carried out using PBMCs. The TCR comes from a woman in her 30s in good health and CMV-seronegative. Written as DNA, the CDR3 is TGCGCCAGCACCTGGGGCCAGCGGGAAAATGAGCAGTTCTTC. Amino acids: CASTWGQRENEQFF.